These 23 T cell receptor beta chains originate from one sample sequenced in a study of early T cells in non-severe SARS-CoV-2 infection. Using its own MiXCR run on the 5' RACE reads, TCRdb lists one record per CDR3 protein. The table includes around 50,000 distinct CDR3 sequences, 5.6% detected once. The sequencing sample was made of whole blood. All receptors derive from an adult who was a healthcare worker with PCR-confirmed SARS-CoV-2 infection or an uninfected control (not recorded which).

This clonotype was seen repeatedly, ten times or more. The chain has TRBV12-3 or TRBV12-4 and TRBJ1-5, with D maybe TRBD1 (6 bases). The CDR3 is made up of 16 amino acids. Trimming cost V 1 base and J 3 bases, with 13 bases left between them. The CDR3, as DNA: TGTGCCAGCAGTTTAGGGACGGGGGCTTCCAATCAGCCCCAGCATTTT. Protein product: CASSLGTGASNQPQHF.

This clonotype was seen many times. The genes are TRBV24-1 and TRBJ1-3, with a weak D call TRBD1 (5 bases). The CDR3 contains 14 residues. Between the trimmed V and J ends, which lost 10 bases and 0 bases, there was a span of 12 bases. Germline V lookup: CDR1 KGHDR, CDR2 SFDVKD. CDR3 nucleotide sequence: TGTGCCACTTCACAGGCATCCTCTGGAAACACCATATATTTT. Translated: CATSQASSGNTIYF.

This clonotype appeared many times. The CDR3 DNA reads as TGCAGCGCTCAATCCGATCTTTCTAGCTACGAGCAGTACTTC. This sequence encodes CSAQSDLSSYEQYF. V gene TRBV29-1 combines with J gene TRBJ2-7; D not resolved. The CDR3 loop spans 14 amino acids. Germline V gene lookup returns CDR1 SQVTM and CDR2 ANQGSEA. Trimming took 7 bases from V and 3 from J, leaving 19 bases between them.

This clonotype was counted between two and nine times. The chain recombines TRBV20-1 with TRBJ2-5; D gene ambiguous. Germline V gene data show CDR1 as DFQATT and CDR2 as SNEGSKA (reference sequence). Trimming stripped 1 base from V and 4 bases from J, with 7 bases between. This CDR3 region has 12 residues. DNA of the CDR3: TGCAGTGCTAGAGGAACTGGAGAGACCCAGTACTTC. Its translation is CSARGTGETQYF.

This clonotype was found a few times. The chain couples TRBV27 to TRBJ2-1, with D perhaps TRBD1 or TRBD2 (5 bases each). Germline CDR1 reads MNHEY; CDR2 reads SMNVEV (reference sequence). V was pared by 5 bases and J by 1 base, with 15 bases between. The CDR3 runs 16 residues. The CDR3 reads CASSPGTFESYNEQFF. DNA of the CDR3: TGTGCCAGCAGTCCCGGGACGTTCGAATCCTACAATGAGCAGTTCTTC.

There are many counts of this clonotype. V gene TRBV7-2 combines with J gene TRBJ1-5, with no clear D. V lost 5 bases and J 7 bases, leaving 18 bases between the germline ends. Looked up from germline, CDR1 is SGHTA and CDR2 is FQGNSA. This CDR3 region has 15 residues. The chain's CDR3 is CASSPSVGRQQPQHF. CDR3 nucleotide sequence: TGTGCCAGCAGCCCGTCGGTGGGGAGGCAGCAGCCCCAGCATTTT.

This clonotype was seen repeatedly, ten times or more. This chain uses TRBV7-2 with TRBJ2-7; D remains unclear. Trimming took off 1 base at V and 2 bases at J, with 6 bases between the two ends. The CDR3 runs 13 residues. Germline lookup yields CDR1 SGHTA and CDR2 FQGNSA. The CDR3 nucleotides are TGTGCCAGCAGCTTAGAGACACCCTACGAGCAGTACTTC. As protein: CASSLETPYEQYF.

This clonotype appeared many times. The chain couples TRBV6-1 to TRBJ1-5; D is perhaps TRBD1 (5 bases). This CDR3 has 20 amino acids. V was trimmed by 3 bases and J by 3 bases, leaving 27 bases between them. The germline V gene encodes CDR1 MNHNS and CDR2 SASEGT. Here the CDR3 reads CASSERRGPLPVYNNQPQHF. Written as DNA, the CDR3 is TGTGCCAGCAGTGAGAGGAGGGGACCGCTCCCCGTTTATAACAATCAGCCCCAGCATTTT.

At least ten counts were recorded for this clonotype. The chain joins TRBV10-1 to TRBJ1-2; D perhaps matches TRBD1 (5 bases). The germline gives CDR1 WNHNN, CDR2 SYGVQD (reference sequence). V was clipped by 6 bases and J by 8 bases, with 13 bases between them. CDR3 length: 12 amino acids. The CDR3 region is CASSRDLKGYTF. The CDR3 region has the DNA TGCGCCAGCAGCCGGGACCTAAAGGGCTACACCTTC.

A word on this clonotype: A much larger clone differs from this one at a single base, so this may be a read error. The final CDR3 position lacks the conserved phenylalanine or tryptophan, pointing to a likely read error. The chain recombines TRBV29-1 with TRBJ1-2; 7 bases agree with TRBD1. CDR1 is SQVTM and CDR2 is ANQGSEA in the germline V gene. The CDR3 runs 12 residues. Losses at the gene ends were 7 bases for V and 3 bases for J; bases not matched to a gene: 5. The CDR3, as DNA: TGCAGCGGAGGGGACAGAGACTATGGCTACACCTTA. Translation gives CSGGDRDYGYTL.

V usage is TRBV14 and J usage is TRBJ2-1; D might be TRBD2 (5 bases). The V end lost 2 bases, the J end lost 9 bases, and 17 bases lay between the germline ends. This CDR3 comprises 15 residues. CDR1 and CDR2 (germline): SGHDN, FVKESK. In DNA, the CDR3 is TGTGCCAGCAGCCAACGCGGGCGCAACCTTGCTGAGCAGTTCTTC. Translated: CASSQRGRNLAEQFF.

This clonotype has a count of ten or more. The chain is built from TRBV7-9 and TRBJ1-2, with a tentative D call TRBD1 (6 bases). Between the trimmed V and J ends, which lost 5 bases and 6 bases, there was a span of 22 bases. This CDR3 comprises 16 residues. Germline CDR1 reads SEHNR; CDR2 reads FQNEAQ (reference sequence). The CDR3 loop is CASSPIRGEAGHGYTF. The CDR3 bases are TGTGCCAGCAGCCCCATTAGGGGGGAAGCGGGGCATGGCTACACCTTC.

At least ten counts were recorded for this clonotype. The chain combines TRBV4-2 with TRBJ2-7; 7 bases map to TRBD2. V lost 1 base to trimming and J lost 10 bases; unmatched junction nucleotides: 16. CDR1 and CDR2 from the germline V gene are LGHNA and YNFKEQ. CDR3 size: 16 residues. CDR3 residues: CASSQVNTGTNTIQYF. CDR3 DNA sequence: TGTGCCAGCAGCCAAGTTAATACCGGGACTAACACGATTCAGTACTTC.

The chain uses TRBV5-1 and TRBJ1-1; no definite D call. The CDR3 has 13 residues. Trimming cost V 0 bases and J 5 bases, with 8 bases left between them. The germline V gene encodes CDR1 SGHRS and CDR2 YFSETQ. The chain's CDR3 is CASSLEVRTEAFF. The CDR3 coding sequence is TGCGCCAGCAGCTTGGAGGTGAGAACTGAAGCTTTCTTT. The variable domain in full, with the rest retrieved from reference TRBV5-1 and TRBJ1-1, is KAGVTQTPRYLIKTRGQQVTLSCSPISGHRSVSWYQQTPGQGLQFLFEYFSETQRNKGNFPGRFSGRQFSNSRSEMNVSTLELGDSALYLCASSLEVRTEAFFGQGTRLTVV.

In this sample, this clonotype turned up many times. The chain is built from TRBV28 and TRBJ2-3; 7 bases agree with TRBD2. After removal of 5 bases from V and 8 bases from J, the junction contained 16 bases not matched to a gene. Germline loops: CDR1 MDHEN, CDR2 SYDVKM. This CDR3 has 16 residues. In nucleotides, the CDR3 is TGTGCCAGCAGTCCCTTTCAGCTAGCGGTTGCCGGTACGCAGTATTTT. Encoded protein: CASSPFQLAVAGTQYF.

This clonotype showed up many times. V gene TRBV5-5 combines with J gene TRBJ2-7; 7 bases agree with TRBD1. With V trimmed by 2 bases and J by 5 bases, 10 bases remained unmatched. The CDR3 loop spans 15 amino acids. Germline V gene lookup returns CDR1 SGHKS and CDR2 YYEKEE (reference sequence). Written as DNA, the CDR3 is TGTGCCAGCAGCTTTCAGAGGACAGGCATCCACGAGCAGTACTTC. The encoded protein is CASSFQRTGIHEQYF.

Regarding this clonotype: This could be a read error, since a much larger clone is one nucleotide away. The rearrangement uses TRBV5-1 and TRBJ2-3, with 7 bases fitting TRBD2. Germline CDR1 is SGHRS and CDR2 is YFSETQ. V shed 0 bases, J shed 2 bases, and the junction held 15 bases outside the gene matches. The CDR3 runs 19 residues. The CDR3 DNA is TGCGCCAGCAGCTTGGCTCACGAGCGGGGCCTCAATTTCACAGATACGCAGTATTTT. The encoded protein is CASSLAHERGLNFTDTQYF.

This clonotype was recorded many times. The chain couples TRBV12-3 or TRBV12-4 to TRBJ2-7, with D perhaps TRBD2 (5 bases). V lost 2 bases and J lost 6, with 14 bases in between. The length of the CDR3 is 14 residues. The CDR3 region is CASSLLATGSEQYF. CDR3 nucleotide sequence: TGTGCCAGCAGTTTATTGGCGACGGGGAGCGAGCAGTACTTC.

This clonotype was recorded many times. The V gene is TRBV12-3 or TRBV12-4, the J gene TRBJ1-6; D might be TRBD1 (6 bases). V shed 4 bases and J shed 8 bases, with 15 bases lying between them. This CDR3 contains 15 residues. In DNA, the CDR3 is TGTGCCAGCAGTTCCCCTCGGGGGGCTCATTCACCCCTCCACTTT. Its protein product is CASSSPRGAHSPLHF.

This clonotype occurred a few times. This chain joins TRBV29-1 and TRBJ2-1; 11 bases align to TRBD2. Losses at the gene ends were 0 bases for V and 1 base for J; bases not matched to a gene: 11. The CDR3 is made up of 19 amino acids. The germline V gene has CDR1 SQVTM and CDR2 ANQGSEA. The CDR3 nucleotides read TGCAGCGTTGAAGATCCTCGGGTAGCGGGAGGGATATCCTACAATGAGCAGTTCTTC. Its protein is CSVEDPRVAGGISYNEQFF.

There are many counts of this clonotype. The chain carries TRBV2 and TRBJ2-7; possible D gene TRBD2, 6 bases. The germline gives CDR1 SNHLY, CDR2 FYNNEI. Trimming pared 6 bases from V and 9 bases from J, leaving 18 bases between. This CDR3 is 13 amino acids long. CDR3 loop: CASRATGTLGQYF. The CDR3, as DNA: TGTGCCAGCAGAGCGACGGGGACTCTCGGGCAGTACTTC.

In its sample, this clonotype was seen many times. V and J are TRBV13 and TRBJ2-3; D ambiguous. The germline V gene has CDR1 PRHDT and CDR2 FYEKMQ (reference sequence). This CDR3 is built from 13 residues. With 0 bases removed from V and 4 bases from J, the gap between germline ends came to 5 bases. The CDR3 is CASSLGRADTQYF. The CDR3 DNA sequence: TGTGCCAGCAGCTTAGGCCGGGCAGATACGCAGTATTTT.

This clonotype was counted ten times or more. The chain has TRBV18 and TRBJ1-6; 9 nucleotides match TRBD1. Per the germline V gene, CDR1 is KGHSH and CDR2 is LQKENI. Germline trimming cut 4 bases from V and 5 bases from J; bases unmatched to any gene: 15. The length of the CDR3 is 19 residues. CDR3 protein: CASSLTNSGQGMHNSPLHF. DNA of the CDR3: TGTGCCAGCTCACTCACAAATTCAGGACAGGGGATGCATAATTCACCCCTCCACTTT.